This T cell receptor beta chain was found in a study of cytomegalovirus exposure and HLA in healthy donors. The PCR had 60 Vbeta and 13 Jbeta primers. Sequencing used immunoSEQ multiplex PCR; TCRdb keeps in-frame clones, though not all of them. In the table there are around 90,000 clones, approximately 80% of which are singletons. With 3 bases removed from V and 6 bases from J, the gap between germline ends came to 17 bases. The germline CDR1 and CDR2 sequences are KGHSH and LQKENI. The CDR3 has 15 amino acids. Input material: PBMCs. This TCR derives from a man younger than 45 in good health and CMV-seronegative. This sequence joins TRBV18 and TRBJ1-2; a possible D gene is TRBD1 (6 bases). This CDR3 reads CASSPNRAKSDGYTF. In DNA, the CDR3 is TGTGCCAGCTCACCCAACAGGGCTAAGTCGGATGGCTACACCTTC.